The rows below give T cell receptor beta chains drawn from one sample of a study of blood T cell repertoires in COVID-19. Measured with immunoSEQ multiplex PCR; TCRdb has only the in-frame clones, and not every one. The sample carries 150,000 to 200,000 clones, around 78% recorded once. The sequenced sample was PBMCs or T cells enriched from blood (not recorded which). The receptors were gathered from a woman between 45 and 60 years old who had recovered from COVID-19. CDR3s include the opening cysteine and the closing phenylalanine or tryptophan. The D gene is left open where the match is weak. Some rows mark clone size as missing; the rest say once, few, many or name a class of expanded clone.

>TRBD1|TRBJ1-1|.|TRBV5-1
CASSAGTGGTEAFF
TGCGCCAGCAGCGCCGGGACAGGGGGCACTGAAGCTTTCTTT
>TRBD1|TRBJ1-2|.|TRBV7-9
CASSPRQGASGYTF
TGTGCCAGCAGCCCACGTCAGGGGGCGTCTGGCTACACCTTC
>.|TRBJ1-2|once|TRBV30
CAWSQGERHYGYTF
TGTGCCTGGAGCCAGGGCGAAAGGCACTATGGCTACACCTTC
>.|TRBJ1-2|.|TRBV19
CASSMGGDGYTF
TGTGCCAGTAGTATGGGAGGGGATGGCTACACCTTC
>.|TRBJ1-1|.|TRBV28
CASSSPPGTEAFF
TGTGCCAGCAGTTCCCCCCCGGGAACTGAAGCTTTCTTT
>TRBD1|TRBJ1-1|once|TRBV3-1/TRBV3-2
CASSPDRAHLEAFF
TGTGCCAGCAGCCCGGACAGGGCCCATCTTGAAGCTTTCTTT
>TRBD2|TRBJ2-1|.|TRBV6-5
CASTSGRPTYNEQFF
TGTGCCTCTACTAGCGGGAGACCAACCTACAATGAGCAGTTCTTC
>.|TRBJ1-5|once|TRBV7-9
CASSFGGNQPQHF
TGTGCCAGCAGCTTCGGGGGAAATCAGCCCCAGCATTTT
>.|TRBJ1-1|.|TRBV29-1
CSVTDRTAMNTEAFF
TGCAGCGTCACCGATAGGACAGCTATGAACACTGAAGCTTTCTTT
>.|TRBJ1-2|.|TRBV27
CASSLSGGKDYGYTF
TGTGCCAGCAGTTTATCGGGGGGGAAGGACTATGGCTACACCTTC
>.|TRBJ1-3|.|TRBV7-3
CASSSGGGSGNTIYF
TGTGCCAGCAGCTCCGGTGGGGGCAGTGGAAACACCATATATTTT
>TRBD1|TRBJ1-5|.|TRBV7-9
CASSSYRGLSNQPQHF
TGTGCCAGCAGCTCCTACAGGGGGCTTAGCAATCAGCCCCAGCATTTT
>.|TRBJ1-5|few|TRBV27
CASSFGRLNQPQHF
TGTGCCAGCAGTTTTGGCAGGCTCAATCAGCCCCAGCATTTT
>.|TRBJ1-2|.|TRBV5-4
CASSFFQDYGYTF
TGTGCCAGCAGCTTTTTTCAGGACTATGGCTACACCTTC
>.|TRBJ1-6|.|TRBV11-2
CASSWEVGFNNSPLHF
TGTGCCAGCAGCTGGGAGGTGGGGTTCAATAATTCACCCCTCCACTTT
>.|TRBJ2-1|.|TRBV4-1
CASSRQGSLGYNEQFF
TGCGCCAGCAGCCGTCAGGGTTCGCTCGGCTACAATGAGCAGTTCTTC
>.|TRBJ1-2|many|TRBV7-9
CASSRSEGYGYTF
TGTGCCAGCAGCCGTTCAGAGGGATACGGCTACACCTTC
>.|TRBJ1-2|.|TRBV5-1
CASSEDSGEAYGYTF
TGCGCCAGCAGCGAGGACTCGGGGGAGGCCTATGGCTACACCTTC
>.|TRBJ1-4|once|TRBV7-9
CASSYGSVSTNEKLFF
TGTGCCAGCAGCTATGGTTCGGTTTCAACTAATGAAAAACTGTTTTTT
>.|TRBJ1-1|.|TRBV5-5
CASSIQGVRTEAFF
TGTGCCAGCAGCATACAGGGTGTCCGGACTGAAGCTTTCTTT
>.|TRBJ1-1|.|TRBV7-9
CASSLVSTEAFF
TGTGCCAGCAGCTTGGTGAGCACTGAAGCTTTCTTT
>TRBD1|TRBJ1-6|once|TRBV5-1
CASSDPGQGHSPLHF
TGCGCCAGCAGCGACCCGGGACAGGGCCATTCACCCCTCCACTTT
>TRBD1|TRBJ1-5|.|TRBV19
CASSIQGALGNQPQHF
TGTGCCAGTAGTATACAGGGGGCGTTAGGGAATCAGCCCCAGCATTTT
>.|TRBJ2-5|few|TRBV12-3/TRBV12-4
CASSFSRETQYF
TGTGCCAGCAGCTTTTCCCGGGAGACCCAGTACTTC
>TRBD1|TRBJ1-5|once|TRBV27
CASSQLGQLALNQPQHF
TGTGCCAGCAGTCAGTTGGGACAGCTAGCACTTAATCAGCCCCAGCATTTT
>TRBD1|TRBJ1-1|.|TRBV27
CASSTADRGHTEAFF
TGTGCCAGCAGCACGGCGGACAGGGGTCACACTGAAGCTTTCTTT
>.|TRBJ1-2|once|TRBV5-1
CASSPWTVDGYTF
TGCGCCAGCAGCCCTTGGACAGTGGATGGCTACACCTTC
>TRBD1|TRBJ1-6|.|TRBV15
CATSSLTDRDSPLHF
TGTGCCACCAGCAGTCTTACGGACAGGGATTCACCCCTCCACTTT
>.|TRBJ2-1|.|TRBV10-3
CAIRRGGPLVNEQFF
TGTGCCATCAGGAGGGGGGGCCCCCTCGTCAATGAGCAGTTCTTC
>TRBD2|TRBJ2-3|.|TRBV15
CATSRATKGLGTDTQYF
TGTGCCACCAGCAGAGCAACAAAGGGACTAGGCACAGATACGCAGTATTTT
>.|TRBJ2-2|.|TRBV11-2
CASSFARGTGELFF
TGTGCCAGCAGCTTCGCTCGCGGGACCGGGGAGCTGTTTTTT
>.|TRBJ1-4|once|TRBV2
CASRQRALTNEKLFF
TGTGCCAGCAGACAGAGGGCTCTAACTAATGAAAAACTGTTTTTT
>.|TRBJ1-2|.|TRBV28
CASSSPGTTNYGYTF
TGTGCCAGCAGTTCCCCCGGGACAACCAACTATGGCTACACCTTC
>.|TRBJ1-3|.|TRBV6-5
CASSYDRSASDTIYF
TGTGCCAGCAGTTACGACAGGTCGGCTTCGGACACCATATATTTT
>.|TRBJ2-1|.|TRBV20-1
CSAAEFNEQFF
TGCAGTGCCGCCGAGTTCAATGAGCAGTTCTTC
>TRBD1|TRBJ1-2|.|TRBV19
CASSLGTGRAYGYTF
TGTGCCAGTAGTCTAGGGACAGGGAGGGCCTATGGCTACACCTTC
>TRBD2|TRBJ2-1|.|TRBV6-5
CASTSGHSYNEQFF
TGTGCCAGTACTAGCGGCCACTCCTACAATGAGCAGTTCTTC
>TRBD1|TRBJ1-1|many|TRBV28
CASSQTGGGNTEAFF
TGTGCCAGCAGTCAGACAGGGGGGGGAAACACTGAAGCTTTCTTT
>TRBD1|TRBJ1-2|.|TRBV9
CASSVEDRSDDGYTF
TGTGCCAGCAGCGTAGAGGACAGGTCTGACGATGGCTACACCTTC
>TRBD1|TRBJ1-5|few|TRBV7-9
CASSLDRVEPQHF
TGTGCCAGCAGCTTGGACAGGGTAGAGCCCCAGCATTTT
>.|TRBJ1-1|few|TRBV18
CASSPGQDEAFF
TGTGCCAGCTCACCGGGGCAGGATGAAGCTTTCTTT
>.|TRBJ1-5|.|TRBV6-1
CASSESHSDIFNQPQHF
TGTGCCAGCAGTGAATCACACAGTGATATTTTCAATCAGCCCCAGCATTTT
>TRBD2|TRBJ2-1|.|TRBV3-1/TRBV3-2
CASSHQTSGENEQFF
TGTGCCAGCAGCCACCAGACTAGCGGAGAAAATGAGCAGTTCTTC
>.|TRBJ1-2|once|TRBV6-5
CASTPTVEPYGYTF
TGTGCCAGCACCCCAACGGTAGAGCCCTATGGCTACACCTTC
>TRBD1|TRBJ1-5|.|TRBV11-2
CASSSGTGKIQPQHF
TGTGCCAGCAGCTCCGGGACAGGGAAGATTCAGCCCCAGCATTTT
>.|TRBJ1-1|.|TRBV2
CASSQTGYMNTEAFF
TGTGCCAGCAGCCAGACGGGTTACATGAACACTGAAGCTTTCTTT